This T cell receptor (beta chain) derives from a study of blood T cell repertoires in COVID-19. The data were produced by immunoSEQ multiplex PCR, yet TCRdb's version contains in-frame clones alone and is incomplete. The profile shows 300,000 to 400,000 clones, roughly 90% of them singletons. In assigning cohorts, the study relied on participant-reported clinical history. The V gene end was trimmed by 7 bases and the J gene end by 5 bases; junction bases not matched to a gene: 8. CDR3 size: 14 residues. Germline V gene sequence: CDR1 MNHNY, CDR2 SVGAGI (reference sequence). The sequencing input was PBMCs or T cells enriched from blood (not recorded which). The V and J genes are TRBV6-6 and TRBJ1-5; 7 nucleotides line up with TRBD1. The TCR was taken from a woman in her twenties or thirties with acute COVID-19. The CDR3 region has the DNA TGTGCCAGCACCAACAGGGGACCCCATCAGCCCCAGCATTTT. Translation gives CASTNRGPHQPQHF.